This is a list of T cell receptor beta chains from one sample in a study of T-cell memory formation after mild COVID-19. TCRdb re-called the 5' RACE reads through MiXCR, storing one row per CDR3 protein. The sample includes about 430,000 distinct CDR3 sequences, 20% to 25% seen only once; the top ten take 8.8%. Sequencing input: PBMCs or a T cell subset sorted from them (not recorded which). These receptors came from an adult woman who had mild COVID-19 (a few samples of this study predate the infection). Cell type and time point are not known. The CDR3 runs from the conserved cysteine through the conserved F or W. D genes are given only for firm matches. Some rows have no size entry. The others give once, few or many, or a class for an expanded clone.

>TRBD2|TRBJ2-1|TRBV27|-
CASSPWTSGSDEQFF
TGTGCCAGCAGTCCCTGGACTAGCGGGAGTGATGAGCAGTTCTTC
>TRBD2|TRBJ2-3|TRBV9|few
CASSADGRDTQYF
TGTGCCAGCAGCGCGGACGGGAGGGATACGCAGTATTTT
>TRBD1|TRBJ2-2|TRBV6-5|-
CASNLQGPNTGELFF
TGTGCCAGCAATCTACAGGGGCCTAACACCGGGGAGCTGTTTTTT
>-|TRBJ2-3|TRBV4-2|-
CASSRQDRSTDTQYF
TGTGCCAGCAGCCGCCAGGACCGTAGCACAGATACGCAGTATTTT
>-|TRBJ2-3|TRBV4-3|few
CASSQAARGRTDTQYF
TGCGCCAGCAGCCAAGCTGCCAGAGGGAGGACAGATACGCAGTATTTT
>-|TRBJ2-5|TRBV18|-
CASSLSYQETQYF
TGTGCCAGCTCACTATCGTACCAAGAGACCCAGTACTTC
>TRBD2|TRBJ2-5|TRBV4-1|few
CASSQERLAGGQETQYF
TGCGCCAGCAGCCAAGAAAGACTAGCGGGGGGGCAAGAGACCCAGTACTTC
>-|TRBJ2-5|TRBV20-1|few
CSARDWGLRQETQYF
TGCAGTGCTAGAGATTGGGGCCTTCGGCAAGAGACCCAGTACTTC
>-|TRBJ2-5|TRBV7-2|few
CASSLGPTGGETQYF
TGTGCCAGCAGCTTAGGCCCGACAGGCGGGGAGACCCAGTACTTC
>TRBD1|TRBJ2-7|TRBV20-1|many
CSARGGGRGQIYEQYF
TGCAGTGCTAGAGGTGGGGGCAGGGGGCAGATCTACGAGCAGTACTTC
>-|TRBJ1-1|TRBV5-1|few
CASSEDTGGMMNTEAFF
TGCGCCAGCTCAGAAGATACAGGTGGGATGATGAACACTGAAGCTTTCTTT
>-|TRBJ2-7|TRBV29-1|-
CSVEFARYPYEQYF
TGCAGCGTTGAATTTGCCAGATACCCCTACGAGCAGTACTTC
>-|TRBJ2-1|TRBV4-1|few
CASSQAVVTYNEQFF
TGCGCCAGCAGCCAGGCCGTAGTAACCTACAATGAGCAGTTCTTC
>TRBD2|TRBJ2-1|TRBV27|-
CASSTGGRYNEQFF
TGTGCCAGCAGTACAGGCGGGAGATACAATGAGCAGTTCTTC
>-|TRBJ2-2|TRBV11-3|few
CASSSGGQTPNTGELFF
TGTGCCAGCAGCTCCGGGGGACAGACGCCGAACACCGGGGAGCTGTTTTTT
>TRBD1|TRBJ1-5|TRBV2|-
CASSDRTGGSQPQHF
TGTGCCAGCAGTGACAGGACAGGGGGTAGTCAGCCCCAGCATTTT
>-|TRBJ2-7|TRBV6-6|few
CASSYSPTGFGNWGSYEQYF
TGTGCCAGCAGTTACTCCCCCACGGGATTCGGAAACTGGGGTTCGTACGAGCAGTACTTC
>-|TRBJ2-5|TRBV11-3|few
CASSLGVAETQYF
TGTGCCAGCAGCTTGGGCGTAGCCGAGACCCAGTACTTC
>-|TRBJ1-5|TRBV7-2|few
CASGQVGPQHF
TGTGCCAGCGGTCAGGTGGGGCCCCAGCATTTT
>-|TRBJ1-2|TRBV30|-
CAWSQAWKAGTYGYTF
TGTGCCTGGAGCCAAGCTTGGAAGGCAGGGACTTATGGCTACACCTTC
>-|TRBJ2-2|TRBV5-6|once
CASSALGETYNTGELFF
TGTGCCAGCAGCGCCTTAGGAGAAACTTATAACACCGGGGAGCTGTTTTTT
>-|TRBJ2-7|TRBV5-1|few
CASSSPGDRGLYEQYF
TGCGCCAGCAGCTCCCCTGGAGATCGGGGGCTCTACGAGCAGTACTTC
>-|TRBJ2-7|TRBV5-5|few
CASSHPGLGSYEQYF
TGTGCCAGCAGCCATCCGGGACTCGGCTCCTACGAGCAGTACTTC
>TRBD1|TRBJ2-5|TRBV5-1|-
CASSPSTGGKETQYF
TGCGCCAGCAGCCCATCGACAGGGGGCAAGGAGACCCAGTACTTC
>-|TRBJ2-3|TRBV11-2|-
CASSFAAADTQYF
TGTGCCAGCAGCTTCGCCGCGGCGGATACGCAGTATTTT
>-|TRBJ2-7|TRBV3-1|-
CASSRDSGFTYEQYF
TGTGCCAGCAGCCGCGACAGCGGGTTTACCTACGAGCAGTACTTC
>TRBD2|TRBJ2-1|TRBV20-1|many
CSARGLLAGGPYNEQFF
TGCAGTGCTAGAGGCCTACTAGCGGGGGGGCCCTACAATGAGCAGTTCTTC
>-|TRBJ1-1|TRBV9|-
CASSATWGDTEAFF
TGTGCCAGCAGCGCAACTTGGGGGGACACTGAAGCTTTCTTT
>TRBD2|TRBJ2-1|TRBV7-6|-
CASSLESSGVMYNEQFF
TGTGCCAGCAGCTTAGAGTCTAGCGGGGTGATGTACAATGAGCAGTTCTTC
>-|TRBJ1-2|TRBV10-3|-
CAISEERWGGYTF
TGTGCCATCAGTGAGGAAAGGTGGGGTGGCTACACCTTC
>TRBD1|TRBJ2-1|TRBV19|-
CASSIPGTGGYEQFF
TGTGCCAGTAGTATCCCCGGGACAGGGGGCTATGAGCAGTTCTTC
>-|TRBJ1-2|TRBV5-1|-
CASSDPASGNGYTF
TGCGCCAGCAGCGACCCGGCCTCCGGGAATGGCTACACCTTC
>-|TRBJ2-2|TRBV6-6|-
CASSYGGTSPGELFF
TGTGCCAGCAGTTACGGGGGGACATCTCCCGGGGAGCTGTTTTTT
>TRBD2|TRBJ2-7|TRBV7-8|few
CASSVGLAASYEQYF
TGTGCCAGCAGCGTGGGACTAGCAGCCTCCTACGAGCAGTACTTC
>-|TRBJ2-3|TRBV2|few
CASCGGTTGIRTQYF
TGTGCCAGCTGCGGCGGGACTACAGGGATTCGGACGCAGTATTTT
>TRBD2|TRBJ2-1|TRBV7-8|few
CASRREGFGYNEQFF
TGTGCCAGCAGAAGGGAGGGATTCGGCTACAATGAGCAGTTCTTC
>TRBD2|TRBJ2-3|TRBV6-5|few
CASSPGLAGGPTDTQYF
TGTGCCAGCAGTCCGGGACTAGCGGGGGGGCCCACAGATACGCAGTATTTT
>TRBD2|TRBJ2-1|TRBV6-2/TRBV6-3|-
CASSRDLLAGEQFF
TGTGCCAGCAGTAGAGACCTTCTAGCGGGAGAGCAGTTCTTC
>-|TRBJ1-6|TRBV3-1|-
CASSSRTSTTPLHF
TGTGCCAGCAGCTCTCGGACGTCTACGACACCCCTCCACTTT
>TRBD2|TRBJ2-1|TRBV29-1|once
CSVEPTKAGGPYNEQFF
TGCAGCGTTGAACCCACGAAGGCGGGAGGGCCCTACAATGAGCAGTTCTTC
>TRBD1|TRBJ2-7|TRBV5-1|-
CASSLATGVSYEQYF
TGCGCCAGCAGCTTAGCTACAGGGGTGTCCTACGAGCAGTACTTC
>-|TRBJ2-2|TRBV9|few
CASSVVPGPTGELFF
TGTGCCAGCAGCGTAGTCCCAGGCCCCACCGGGGAGCTGTTTTTT
>-|TRBJ2-1|TRBV12-3/TRBV12-4|-
CASSYRIYNEQFF
TGTGCCAGCAGTTACAGGATCTACAATGAGCAGTTCTTC
>TRBD1|TRBJ2-5|TRBV7-2|-
CASSFAPGTGLTDQETQYF
TGTGCCAGCAGCTTTGCCCCCGGGACAGGTCTAACTGATCAAGAGACCCAGTACTTC
>TRBD1|TRBJ1-1|TRBV9|-
CASSVEGGTGGEAFF
TGTGCCAGCAGCGTAGAAGGAGGAACAGGGGGTGAAGCTTTCTTT
>TRBD2|TRBJ2-1|TRBV7-2|-
CASSLAALAGGPYNEQFF
TGTGCCAGCAGCTTAGCGGCCCTAGCGGGAGGCCCATACAATGAGCAGTTCTTC
>TRBD2|TRBJ2-3|TRBV7-3|once
CASSLTEAGGRTDTQYF
TGTGCCAGCAGCTTAACCGAGGCGGGAGGCCGCACAGATACGCAGTATTTT
>TRBD2|TRBJ2-2|TRBV6-1|-
CASRNGGLAGANTGELFF
TGTGCCAGCAGGAATGGGGGACTAGCGGGCGCGAACACCGGGGAGCTGTTTTTT
>-|TRBJ1-1|TRBV7-9|-
CASTFGTEAFF
TGTGCCAGCACCTTCGGGACTGAAGCTTTCTTT
>-|TRBJ2-2|TRBV6-1|-
CASSEPGKRTGELFF
TGTGCCAGCAGTGAACCGGGAAAGCGCACCGGGGAGCTGTTTTTT
>TRBD2|TRBJ2-1|TRBV5-1|-
CASSFSGDPNNEQFF
TGCGCCAGCAGCTTTAGCGGGGATCCCAACAATGAGCAGTTCTTC